This T cell receptor beta chain was captured in a study of Graves' ophthalmopathy and Graves' hyperthyroidism. CDR3 length: 15 amino acids. The V end lost 0 bases, the J end lost 2 bases, and 10 bases lay between the germline ends. Germline V gene lookup returns CDR1 MGHDK and CDR2 SYGVNS. The TCR beta CDR3 regions underwent amplification from RNA transcripts. Scientists carried out first-round RT-PCR using HTBI primers and then a second-round multiplex PCR. MiXCR was run by TCRdb on the multiplex PCR reads, yielding one entry per CDR3 protein. The sample carries roughly 700,000 distinct CDR3 sequences, around 40% recorded once. The table lists this clonotype with a count of one.

Sequencing input: peripheral blood. The rearrangement uses TRBV25-1 and TRBJ2-5; no reliable D call. This clonotype originated in an adult man with Graves' ophthalmopathy. This CDR3 is CASSEYILGQETQYF. CDR3 nucleotide sequence: TGTGCCAGCAGTGAATATATTCTGGGGCAAGAGACCCAGTACTTC.